A selection of T cell receptor beta chains follows, all from one sample in a study of T cells in localized non-small cell lung cancer. The protocol was immunoSEQ multiplex PCR, while the TCRdb copy is restricted to in-frame clones and leaves out a portion. The sample lists almost 65,000 clones, 90% occurring once. The sequencing here drew on peripheral blood, taken before any cancer treatment. The receptor source for this set is a woman between 40 and 69 years old with stage I lung adenocarcinoma. Both conserved end residues are part of each CDR3. A D gene is named only where the DNA matches it firmly. Only part of the rows carry a size: once, few, many, or a class if the clone is expanded.

D,size,V,J,CDR3,DNA
-,-,TRBV5-6,TRBJ1-1,CASSVSGPLNTEAFF,TGTGCCAGCAGCGTATCCGGACCCCTGAACACTGAAGCTTTCTTT
-,-,TRBV4-2,TRBJ2-5,CASSQGRTKDQETQYF,TGTGCCAGCAGCCAGGGGCGCACTAAGGACCAAGAGACCCAGTACTTC
-,few,TRBV29-1,TRBJ2-3,CSVRLQGDTQYF,TGCAGCGTTAGATTACAGGGAGATACGCAGTATTTT
-,-,TRBV2,TRBJ1-4,CASRTSGQTNEKLFF,TGTGCCAGCAGAACATCCGGCCAAACTAATGAAAAACTGTTTTTT
-,-,TRBV18,TRBJ2-1,CASSPYQGGQFGEQFF,TGTGCCAGCTCACCATACCAGGGGGGGCAGTTCGGTGAGCAGTTCTTC
-,few,TRBV6-5,TRBJ1-6,CASSLGGNSPLHF,TGTGCCAGCAGTCTGGGGGGTAATTCACCCCTCCACTTT
TRBD2,-,TRBV19,TRBJ2-1,CASSMASGSLPPAWFF,TGTGCCAGTAGTATGGCTAGCGGGAGTTTGCCCCCCGCCTGGTTCTTC
TRBD2,-,TRBV18,TRBJ2-7,CASSQLAVYEQYF,TGTGCCAGCTCCCAACTAGCGGTCTACGAGCAGTACTTC
-,-,TRBV9,TRBJ2-4,CASSTSGDIGDIQYF,TGTGCCAGCAGCACCTCAGGAGACATCGGAGACATTCAGTACTTC
-,-,TRBV6-1,TRBJ2-3,CASRLLVGDTQYF,TGTGCCAGCAGATTATTAGTTGGAGATACGCAGTATTTT
TRBD1,-,TRBV5-6,TRBJ2-1,CASSSPGTGSYNEQFF,TGTGCCAGCAGCAGCCCCGGGACAGGGAGTTACAATGAGCAGTTCTTC
-,few,TRBV18,TRBJ1-1,CASSPGFRTEAFF,TGTGCCAGCTCACCTGGCTTTAGGACTGAAGCTTTCTTT
-,few,TRBV15,TRBJ2-2,CATSSILATNTGELFF,TGTGCCACCAGCTCCATCCTAGCCACGAACACCGGGGAGCTGTTTTTT
TRBD2,-,TRBV9,TRBJ2-1,CASGRTSGPREQFF,TGTGCTTCAGGGAGGACTAGCGGTCCTCGCGAGCAGTTCTTC
-,-,TRBV7-6,TRBJ2-5,CASSLAWEEGKETQYF,TGTGCCAGCAGCTTAGCGTGGGAGGAGGGAAAGGAGACCCAGTACTTC
-,-,TRBV5-1,TRBJ2-7,CASSGEDSYEQYF,TGCGCCAGCAGCGGGGAAGACAGTTACGAGCAGTACTTC
-,-,TRBV7-9,TRBJ1-1,CASSLGGRLMAEAFF,TGTGCCAGCAGCTTAGGGGGGCGTCTGATGGCTGAAGCTTTCTTT
TRBD1,-,TRBV11-1,TRBJ2-5,CASSFGQEETQYF,TGTGCCAGCAGCTTTGGACAGGAAGAGACCCAGTACTTC
-,once,TRBV28,TRBJ1-1,CASSSPYRESMNTEAFF,TGTGCCAGCAGTTCACCATACAGGGAAAGTATGAACACTGAAGCTTTCTTT
-,-,TRBV7-3,TRBJ2-2,CASSSQQAGELFF,TGTGCCAGCAGCTCCCAACAGGCCGGGGAGCTGTTTTTT
-,-,TRBV13,TRBJ2-1,CASSLDGTPYNEQFF,TGTGCCAGCAGCTTAGATGGGACACCTTACAATGAGCAGTTCTTC
-,once,TRBV15,TRBJ2-3,CATSRDQDTQYF,TGTGCCACCAGCAGAGATCAAGATACGCAGTATTTT
-,-,TRBV28,TRBJ1-1,CASRRVGRGTEAFF,TGTGCCAGCAGACGGGTTGGCAGAGGCACTGAAGCTTTCTTT
-,once,TRBV7-9,TRBJ1-2,CASSSSYGYTF,TGTGCCAGCAGCTCTTCCTATGGCTACACCTTC
-,-,TRBV6-1,TRBJ2-2,CASSEGLTDGELFF,TGTGCCAGCAGTGAAGGTCTTACAGACGGGGAGCTGTTTTTT